The 13 T cell receptor beta chains below come from one sample, sequenced in a study of T cell clusters in autoimmune cytopenias. TRB was amplified by touch-down multiplex PCR, primer pools A and B combined. TCRdb reprocessed the multiplex PCR reads and keeps a single row for each CDR3 protein, giving no DNA. In all, the sample yields 9,500 to 15,000 distinct CDR3 sequences. TRB amplification used approximately 250 ng of peripheral blood genomic DNA. The same sample was also studied in work on T cell repertoires in aging, cancer and after chemotherapy.

Material for sequencing was peripheral blood. These receptors were collected from a human donor in good health.

This clonotype is called medium-sized based on its frequency. The chain combines TRBV20-1 with TRBJ2-1. Germline V CDR1 and CDR2: DFQATT, SNEGSKA (reference sequence). The CDR3 contains 11 residues. CDR3 residues: CSASSYNEQFF.

Considering frequency, this clonotype is medium-sized. The gene calls are TRBV30 and TRBJ2-6; checking the TCRdb D call of TRBD1 is not possible without DNA. The V gene's germline CDR1 is GTSNPN and CDR2 SVGIG (reference sequence). The CDR3 is 16 amino acids. Here the CDR3 reads CAWRGRGSSGANVLTF. Variable domain in full (rest from reference TRBV30 and TRBJ2-6): SQTIHQWPATLVQPVGSPLSLECTVEGTSNPNLYWYRQAAGRGLQLLFYSVGIGQISSEVPQNLSASRPQDRQFILSSKKLLLSDSGFYLCAWRGRGSSGANVLTFGAGSRLTVL.

In terms of frequency, this clonotype is medium-sized. The chain links TRBV12-3 or TRBV12-4 to TRBJ2-2; lacking DNA, the TRBD1 call made by TCRdb goes unchecked. The CDR3 totals 13 residues. Here the CDR3 reads CATGTSYRGELFF.

The chain carries TRBV18 and TRBJ1-1. The CDR3 runs 12 residues. CDR1 is KGHSH, CDR2 LQKENI, per germline. The CDR3 loop is CASSPRETEAFF.

This clonotype is called medium-sized (0.01 to 0.1%) based on its frequency. The chain is built from TRBV6-4 and TRBJ1-6. CDR1 and CDR2 from the germline V gene are MRHNA and SNTAGT. CDR3 length equals 15 residues. The CDR3 spells CASSDSLDPNSPLHF.

According to its frequency, this clonotype is medium-sized. The V and J genes are TRBV19 and TRBJ1-5. CDR3 length: 15 amino acids. CDR1 and CDR2 (germline): LNHDA, SQIVND (reference sequence). CDR3 region: CASNVEEVGNQPQHF.

Measured by frequency, this clonotype is medium-sized. The chain couples TRBV6-1 to TRBJ1-5; TCRdb proposes TRBD1, but this gene call is untestable without DNA. The CDR3 has 14 residues. Germline lookup yields CDR1 MNHNS and CDR2 SASEGT. The CDR3 loop reads CASSEGQEHQPQHF.

This clonotype is called medium-sized based on its frequency. V gene TRBV7-2 combines with J gene TRBJ2-5; TCRdb's D gene call, TRBD1, goes unchecked for lack of DNA. Germline V lookup: CDR1 SGHTA, CDR2 FQGNSA. This CDR3 has 13 amino acids. CDR3 amino acids: CASSLAIRADQYF. The full variable domain, rest sourced from reference TRBV7-2 and TRBJ2-5, is GAGVSQSPSNKVTEKGKDVELRCDPISGHTALYWYRQSLGQGLEFLIYFQGNSAPDKSGLPSDRFSAERTGGSVSTLTIQRTQQEDSAVYLCASSLAIRADQYFGPGTRLLVL.

This chain uses TRBV4-2 with TRBJ2-1; TCRdb reports TRBD1, a call that lacks DNA to check it against. This CDR3 region has 15 residues. Germline V gene lookup returns CDR1 LGHNA and CDR2 YNFKEQ. CDR3 loop: CASSQAGSGSNEQFF.

The chain couples TRBV9 to TRBJ2-3; no DNA is available, so the TRBD1 call from TCRdb remains unchecked. Germline CDR1 SGDLS, CDR2 YYNGEE. CDR3 length: 15 amino acids. The CDR3 protein is CASSGAGTSTDTQYF.

This clonotype is labeled medium-sized based on frequency. V usage is TRBV6-1 and J usage is TRBJ2-5; without DNA, the TCRdb call of TRBD1 cannot be checked. CDR1 and CDR2 from the germline V gene are MNHNS and SASEGT. The CDR3 is 14 amino acids. CDR3 region: CASSEASGVETQYF.

The chain employs TRBV7-9 and TRBJ2-3; the D call of TRBD2 rests on TCRdb alone, since no DNA is present to check it. The germline CDR1 and CDR2 sequences are SEHNR and FQNEAQ (reference sequence). This CDR3 comprises 11 residues. The CDR3 sequence: CASGTSGNQYF. Using reference TRBV7-9 and TRBJ2-3 for the parts outside the CDR3, the full variable domain is DTGVSQNPRHKITKRGQNVTFRCDPISEHNRLYWYRQTLGQGPEFLTYFQNEAQLEKSRLLSDRFSAERPKGSFSTLEIQRTEQGDSAMYLCASGTSGNQYFGPGTRLTVL.

This clonotype is labeled medium-sized (0.01 to 0.1%) based on frequency. The chain joins TRBV5-5 to TRBJ1-1. Germline assignment: CDR1 SGHKS and CDR2 YYEKEE (reference sequence). The CDR3 totals 15 residues. CDR3 loop: CASSLAEAPRTEAFF.